These 10 T cell receptor beta chains were all obtained from the same sample, sequenced in a study of STAT5B mutations in CD4+ large granular lymphocyte leukemia. Assay used: immunoSEQ multiplex PCR; TCRdb lists only in-frame clones, some missing. Altogether roughly 46,000 clones are present, around 81% being singletons, with the ten largest covering less than 0.4%. The sequencing input was CD4+ T cells from blood buffy coats. The receptor set was obtained from a human donor in good health.

This chain uses TRBV13 with TRBJ1-1, with D perhaps TRBD1 (5 bases). CDR1 PRHDT and CDR2 FYEKMQ come from the germline V gene (reference sequence). V was pared by 4 bases and J by 0 bases, with 12 bases between. The CDR3 sequence is 15 residues long. CDR3 coding DNA: TGTGCCAGCAGCTCCAGGGAACCTATGAACACTGAAGCTTTCTTT. Its translation is CASSSREPMNTEAFF.

The chain uses TRBV10-3 and TRBJ1-1; 8 nucleotides agree with TRBD1. CDR1 is ENHRY and CDR2 is SYGVKD in the germline V gene. The CDR3 has 16 amino acids. V shed 10 bases, J shed 0 bases, and the junction held 13 bases outside the gene matches. CDR3 in DNA: TGTGCCACCGAGAGGACCGGGACAGGTCTGAACACTGAAGCTTTCTTT. Residues: CATERTGTGLNTEAFF.

V and J are TRBV11-3 and TRBJ2-5, with 7 bases lining up with TRBD1. Germline CDR1 and CDR2: SGHNT and YENEEA. V was clipped by 1 base and J by 5 bases; unmatched bases: 4. This CDR3 comprises 14 residues. Written as DNA, the CDR3 is TGTGCCAGCAGCTTAGGACAGGGTTGGGAGACCCAGTACTTC. Protein sequence: CASSLGQGWETQYF.

The rearrangement joins TRBV10-3 to TRBJ2-1, with TRBD2 matching 11 bases. This CDR3 is 16 amino acids long. CDR1 and CDR2 from the germline V gene are ENHRY and SYGVKD. V gave up 4 bases and J gave up 9 bases; unmatched junction bases: 11. The CDR3 bases are TGTGCCATCAGTGCCTTAGCGGGAGGGGAACTCTCTGAGCAGTTCTTC. Protein sequence: CAISALAGGELSEQFF.

The J gene is TRBJ2-3, the V gene TRBV6-6; D is unclear. The CDR3 runs 14 residues. Germline CDR1 is MNHNY and CDR2 is SVGAGI (reference sequence). Trimming cost V 2 bases and J 1 base, with 7 bases left between them. The CDR3 DNA reads as TGTGCCAGCAGTTACGACCTCCGCACAGATACGCAGTATTTT. This translates into CASSYDLRTDTQYF.

V and J are TRBV5-1 and TRBJ1-1, with D hard to call. Germline V CDR1 and CDR2: SGHRS, YFSETQ. V was pared by 7 bases and J by 1 base, with 17 bases between. The CDR3 is 15 amino acids. CDR3 nucleotides: TGCGCCAGCGGTCCAAACGTCGCCTCGAACACTGAAGCTTTCTTT. It translates to CASGPNVASNTEAFF.

The rearrangement links TRBV2 to TRBJ2-3; 7 bases fit TRBD2. V dropped 8 bases and J dropped 2; count of bases not matched to a gene: 7. Germline lookup yields CDR1 SNHLY and CDR2 FYNNEI. This CDR3 spans 14 amino acids. The CDR3 loop reads CASVEERDTDTQYF. CDR3 DNA sequence: TGTGCCAGCGTCGAGGAGCGGGACACAGATACGCAGTATTTT.

The chain uses TRBV7-9 and TRBJ2-3; D is uncertain. V lost 2 bases, J lost 3 bases, and 12 bases lay in between. There are 15 residues in the CDR3. Per the germline V gene, CDR1 is SEHNR and CDR2 is FQNEAQ (reference sequence). CDR3 nucleotides: TGTGCCAGCAGCTTATGGGCAGGTCGAACAGATACGCAGTATTTT. Protein: CASSLWAGRTDTQYF.

The V and J genes are TRBV18 and TRBJ1-1; tentatively, D is TRBD1 (6 bases). There are 15 residues in the CDR3. Germline loops: CDR1 KGHSH, CDR2 LQKENI. V was shortened by 2 bases and J by 7 bases, with 17 bases between the two germline ends. CDR3 bases: TGTGCCAGCTCACCAGCTCTCGGGGGCAGCGATGAAGCTTTCTTT. Amino acid sequence: CASSPALGGSDEAFF.

The rearrangement links TRBV5-1 to TRBJ2-7, with D perhaps matching TRBD1 (5 bases). CDR1 and CDR2 (germline): SGHRS, YFSETQ. Between the trimmed V and J ends, which lost 0 bases and 4 bases, there was a span of 14 bases. This CDR3 spans 15 amino acids. The CDR3 loop reads CASSLDWGQLYEQYF. CDR3 nucleotides: TGCGCCAGCAGCTTGGATTGGGGCCAGTTATACGAGCAGTACTTC.